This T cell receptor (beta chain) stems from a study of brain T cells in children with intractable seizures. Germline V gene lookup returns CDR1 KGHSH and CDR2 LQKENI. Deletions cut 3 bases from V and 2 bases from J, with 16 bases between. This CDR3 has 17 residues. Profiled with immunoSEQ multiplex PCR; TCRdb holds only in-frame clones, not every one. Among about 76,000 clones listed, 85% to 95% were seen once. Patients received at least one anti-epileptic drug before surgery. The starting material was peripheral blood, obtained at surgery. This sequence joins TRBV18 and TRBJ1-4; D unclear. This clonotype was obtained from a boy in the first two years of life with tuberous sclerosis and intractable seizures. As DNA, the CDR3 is TGTGCCAGCTCACCCGAGAACCTGGGCCGGACTAATGAAAAACTGTTTTTT. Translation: CASSPENLGRTNEKLFF.